These T cell receptor beta chains were read from a single sample in a study of cytomegalovirus exposure and HLA in healthy donors. Generated by immunoSEQ multiplex PCR, the TCRdb table keeps only in-frame clones and is missing some. In the table there are under 250,000 clones, around nine tenths of which are singletons. The source material was PBMCs. The origin of the receptors is a woman younger than 30 in good health and CMV-seronegative. The conserved cysteine and the conserved F or W are not part of the CDR3 here. The size field is filled for only some rows; it gives once, few, many or a size class.

>TRBV29-1|TRBJ1-2|-
SVEVVGTDYGYT
>TRBV2|TRBJ1-2|-
ASRTGGSYGYT
>TRBV7-9|TRBJ2-7|few
ASSLRGWNEQY
>TRBV5-1|TRBJ2-5|-
ASSLALGGQETQY
>TRBV27|TRBJ1-6|-
ASRMTGRNSPLH
>TRBV9|TRBJ1-1|-
ASSVAGQGSTEAF
>TRBV14|TRBJ2-2|few
ASSHYSGELF
>TRBV7-3|TRBJ2-7|-
ASSFGTSGTYEQY
>TRBV4-2|TRBJ1-5|-
ASSHFLQACYSNQPQH
>TRBV5-1|TRBJ2-3|-
ASSLGISGSSGTDTQY
>TRBV5-1|TRBJ2-3|-
ASSIPRDWSTDTQY
>TRBV28|TRBJ1-5|-
ASSLPRGQGNQPQH
>TRBV27|TRBJ1-1|-
ASTQGGTEAF
>TRBV9|TRBJ1-4|-
ASSGPRQGENEKLF
>TRBV6-5|TRBJ1-1|-
ASSYSKFGPNTEAF
>TRBV11-2|TRBJ2-1|-
ASSRQGTLDNEQF
>TRBV5-4|TRBJ2-1|once
ASSLARGPVNEQF
>TRBV6-4|TRBJ1-2|-
ASSVEAGYGYT
>TRBV27|TRBJ1-2|-
ASSPLGQGVPYGYT
>TRBV6-4|TRBJ2-2|-
ASSPGLAYDTGELF
>TRBV9|TRBJ2-5|-
ASSTHPGLAGHGETQY
>TRBV6-5|TRBJ1-1|-
ASSSLTGNTEAF
>TRBV2|TRBJ1-1|-
ASSGTDGYTEAF
>TRBV23-1|TRBJ2-1|-
ASRHRVEQF
>TRBV30|TRBJ1-5|-
AWSRDSFYSNQPQH
>TRBV28|TRBJ1-5|-
ASREGGGNQPQH
>TRBV7-3|TRBJ2-1|few
ASSLSTGVYNEQF
>TRBV14|TRBJ2-2|-
ASSQVLSRGPAGKLF
>TRBV7-3|TRBJ2-6|-
ASSFDRGSGANVLT
>TRBV6-4|TRBJ2-1|-
ASSDSGSAWQF
>TRBV5-1|TRBJ1-1|-
ASSLGDPKPEAF
>TRBV10-3|TRBJ2-7|few
AIRTGTDSSYEQY
>TRBV29-1|TRBJ1-2|few
SVVRNYGYT
>TRBV19|TRBJ1-2|-
ASSMFAGAHANYGYT
>TRBV19|TRBJ1-1|-
ASSIDGTLNTEAF
>TRBV11-3|TRBJ2-2|-
ASSSGTLNTGELF
>TRBV19|TRBJ1-4|-
ASGWDRDSEKLF
>TRBV7-8|TRBJ1-6|-
ASSLEGESFYNSPLH
>TRBV30|TRBJ2-1|once
AWGQGVYNEQF
>TRBV9|TRBJ2-1|-
ASSVGVRTHNEQF
>TRBV6-1|TRBJ2-3|-
ASSEVGGLIGGTQY
>TRBV21-1|TRBJ2-7|-
ARPGLGPYEQY
>TRBV5-1|TRBJ2-7|-
ASSYALGQGGEQY
>TRBV9|TRBJ2-3|once
ASSVSQGIDTQY
>TRBV12-5|TRBJ2-1|-
ASGGLGNEQF
>TRBV7-9|TRBJ2-1|-
ASSLSPRTDYYNEQF
>TRBV11-2|TRBJ2-3|-
ASRDSFVIDTQY
>TRBV6-5|TRBJ2-7|-
ASSYQSTYEQY
>TRBV28|TRBJ1-2|few
ASSLHTRRGYT
>TRBV27|TRBJ2-2|-
ASSLARTGELF